The rows below give T cell receptor beta chains drawn from one sample of a study of T cell responses to AZD1222 COVID-19 vaccine. The assay was immunoSEQ multiplex PCR, and TCRdb's table has in-frame clones only and misses some. The data show under 150,000 clones, with roughly 87% seen just once and over 5% held by the top ten. The specimen was peripheral blood, collected 28 days after the second AZD1222 dose. Every receptor here comes from an adult who received the AZD1222 COVID-19 vaccine. CDR3s include the opening cysteine and the closing phenylalanine or tryptophan. The D gene is left open where the match is weak. For some rows the clone size is stated as once, few or many, or as a class when expanded; others skip it.

cdr3_aa	cdr3_nt	clone_size	d_call	v_call	j_call
CASSYSNVAGELFF	TGTGCCAGCAGTTACTCGAATGTTGCCGGGGAGCTGTTTTTT	.	.	TRBV6-5	TRBJ2-2
CASSPVRGANYNEQFF	TGTGCCAGCAGCCCCGTGCGGGGGGCAAACTACAATGAGCAGTTCTTC	.	TRBD2	TRBV11-2	TRBJ2-1
CASSLVGSSYEQYF	TGCGCCAGCAGCTTAGTGGGCAGCTCCTACGAGCAGTACTTC	.	.	TRBV5-1	TRBJ2-7
CASSPRGQGTGELFF	TGTGCCAGCTCACCACGGGGGCAGGGCACCGGGGAGCTGTTTTTT	.	.	TRBV18	TRBJ2-2
CASSLEGGGYNEQFF	TGCGCCAGCAGCTTGGAGGGGGGTGGTTACAATGAGCAGTTCTTC	once	.	TRBV5-1	TRBJ2-1
CASSIGTGNTEAFF	TGTGCCAGCAGCATCGGGACAGGTAACACTGAAGCTTTCTTT	.	TRBD1	TRBV4-2	TRBJ1-1
CASGLHYEQYF	TGTGCCAGCGGGCTCCACTACGAGCAGTACTTC	.	.	TRBV11-2	TRBJ2-7
CASSLAGILSGYEQYF	TGCGCCAGCAGCTTGGCGGGAATCCTCTCGGGCTACGAGCAGTACTTC	.	.	TRBV5-1	TRBJ2-7
CSGLHNEQFF	TGCAGCGGTCTCCACAATGAGCAGTTCTTC	.	.	TRBV29-1	TRBJ2-1
CATSDFEGEGYTF	TGTGCCACCAGTGATTTCGAGGGGGAAGGCTACACCTTC	once	.	TRBV24-1	TRBJ1-2
CASSLGTGEGSYNSPLHF	TGTGCCAGCAGCCTAGGGACAGGGGAAGGCTCCTATAATTCACCCCTCCACTTT	.	TRBD1	TRBV5-8	TRBJ1-6
CASSQAGVETQYF	TGTGCCAGCAGCCAAGCAGGGGTAGAGACCCAGTACTTC	.	.	TRBV3-1/TRBV3-2	TRBJ2-5
CASSSRGNQPQHF	TGTGCCAGCAGCTCGAGGGGTAATCAGCCCCAGCATTTT	.	.	TRBV13	TRBJ1-5
CASSYSGGGTEQYF	TGTGCCAGCAGTTACTCCGGGGGCGGGACCGAGCAGTACTTC	.	.	TRBV6-5	TRBJ2-7
CASSPSGVQPQHF	TGTGCCAGCTCACCATCGGGGGTTCAGCCCCAGCATTTT	.	.	TRBV18	TRBJ1-5
CASSPDRGGKKLFF	TGTGCCAGCAGCCCAGACAGGGGAGGGAAAAAACTGTTTTTT	.	TRBD1	TRBV6-5	TRBJ1-4
CASSLAAGLAGVTRRYEQYF	TGTGCCAGCAGCTTAGCGGCGGGACTAGCGGGAGTTACCAGAAGGTACGAGCAGTACTTC	.	TRBD2	TRBV7-2	TRBJ2-7
CASSGRGEAFF	TGTGCCAGCAGCGGCAGGGGTGAAGCTTTCTTT	.	.	TRBV9	TRBJ1-1
CASSFFALAGIYEQYF	TGTGCCAGCAGTTTCTTCGCGCTAGCGGGCATCTACGAGCAGTACTTC	.	TRBD2	TRBV27	TRBJ2-7
CASTLKRVGTDTQYF	TGTGCCAGCACCTTGAAGCGGGTGGGCACAGATACGCAGTATTTT	.	.	TRBV7-8	TRBJ2-3
CASRLGEESQPQHF	TGTGCCAGTCGGCTGGGGGAGGAGAGTCAGCCCCAGCATTTT	.	.	TRBV19	TRBJ1-5
CASTGETEAFF	TGTGCCAGCACAGGGGAAACTGAAGCTTTCTTT	.	.	TRBV25-1	TRBJ1-1
CASSSRGSGRTGDTQYF	TGTGCCAGCAGCTCCCGGGGTAGCGGGCGAACGGGGGATACGCAGTATTTT	.	TRBD2	TRBV5-4	TRBJ2-3
CASGQGTGWRNTEAFF	TGTGCCAGCGGCCAAGGGACAGGGTGGAGAAACACTGAAGCTTTCTTT	.	TRBD1	TRBV27	TRBJ1-1
CASSVQVDQPQHF	TGCGCCAGCAGCGTACAGGTTGATCAGCCCCAGCATTTT	.	.	TRBV5-1	TRBJ1-5
CASLAGTTGELFF	TGTGCCAGCTTAGCGGGAACCACCGGGGAGCTGTTTTTT	.	TRBD2	TRBV2	TRBJ2-2
CASSPGTVIYYGYTF	TGTGCCAGCTCACCAGGGACAGTTATTTATTATGGCTACACCTTC	once	TRBD1	TRBV18	TRBJ1-2
CAWSPGMDSPLHF	TGTGCCTGGAGTCCCGGGATGGATTCACCCCTCCACTTT	.	.	TRBV30	TRBJ1-6
CASSTGHLYGYTF	TGCGCCAGCAGTACCGGACACCTCTATGGCTACACCTTC	.	.	TRBV10-2	TRBJ1-2
CASSAPPGLGRSEQYF	TGTGCCAGCAGTGCCCCCCCGGGACTAGGTAGGAGTGAGCAGTACTTC	.	TRBD2	TRBV2	TRBJ2-7
CASNKGAGELFF	TGCGCCAGCAACAAGGGGGCCGGGGAGCTGTTTTTT	.	.	TRBV5-1	TRBJ2-2
CASSRPTSWGPQYF	TGTGCCAGCAGCCGCCCGACTAGTTGGGGTCCGCAGTATTTT	few	.	TRBV11-1	TRBJ2-3
CASSLGVRLAGNNEQFF	TGTGCCAGCAGCTTGGGGGTTCGACTAGCGGGAAACAATGAGCAGTTCTTC	.	TRBD2	TRBV5-4	TRBJ2-1
CASNRQPGTISYEQYF	TGTGCCAGCAACCGACAACCGGGTACCATCTCCTACGAGCAGTACTTC	.	.	TRBV7-8	TRBJ2-7
CASTGEQETQYF	TGTGCCAGCACGGGGGAGCAAGAGACCCAGTACTTC	.	.	TRBV11-3	TRBJ2-5
CASSHRSGANVLTF	TGTGCCAGCAGCCATAGGTCTGGGGCCAACGTCCTGACTTTC	.	.	TRBV7-2	TRBJ2-6
CASSPFGTDTQYF	TGCGCCAGCAGTCCGTTTGGCACAGATACGCAGTATTTT	.	.	TRBV5-1	TRBJ2-3
CASSGGTTNTGELFF	TGTGCCAGCAGTGGCGGGACCACGAACACCGGGGAGCTGTTTTTT	.	.	TRBV2	TRBJ2-2
CASSPGTGVFEKLFF	TGTGCCAGCAGCCCTGGAACAGGGGTTTTTGAAAAACTGTTTTTT	.	TRBD1	TRBV7-9	TRBJ1-4
CASSPLGGFGNTEAFF	TGTGCCAGCAGTCCACTTGGGGGGTTTGGGAACACTGAAGCTTTCTTT	.	.	TRBV6-2/TRBV6-3	TRBJ1-1
CASSPDSLGGNTIYF	TGTGCCAGCTCACCAGACAGCCTGGGTGGAAACACCATATATTTT	.	.	TRBV18	TRBJ1-3